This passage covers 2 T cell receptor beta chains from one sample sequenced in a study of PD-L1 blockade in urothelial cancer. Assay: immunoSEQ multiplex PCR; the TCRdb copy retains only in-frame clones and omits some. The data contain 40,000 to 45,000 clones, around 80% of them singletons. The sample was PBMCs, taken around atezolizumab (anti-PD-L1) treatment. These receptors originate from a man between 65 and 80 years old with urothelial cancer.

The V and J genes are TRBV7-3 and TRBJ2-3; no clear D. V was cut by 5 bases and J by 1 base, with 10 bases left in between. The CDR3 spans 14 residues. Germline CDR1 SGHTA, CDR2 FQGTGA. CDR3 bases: TGTGCCAGCAGCCCCCGGGTGGGCACAGATACGCAGTATTTT. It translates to CASSPRVGTDTQYF.

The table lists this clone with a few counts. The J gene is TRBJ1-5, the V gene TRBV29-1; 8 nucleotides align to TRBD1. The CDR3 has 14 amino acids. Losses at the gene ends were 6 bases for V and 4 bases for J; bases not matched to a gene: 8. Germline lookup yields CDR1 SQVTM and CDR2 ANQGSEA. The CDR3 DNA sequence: TGCAGCGTGGGGACAGGACTGGATAATCAGCCCCAGCATTTT. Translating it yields CSVGTGLDNQPQHF.